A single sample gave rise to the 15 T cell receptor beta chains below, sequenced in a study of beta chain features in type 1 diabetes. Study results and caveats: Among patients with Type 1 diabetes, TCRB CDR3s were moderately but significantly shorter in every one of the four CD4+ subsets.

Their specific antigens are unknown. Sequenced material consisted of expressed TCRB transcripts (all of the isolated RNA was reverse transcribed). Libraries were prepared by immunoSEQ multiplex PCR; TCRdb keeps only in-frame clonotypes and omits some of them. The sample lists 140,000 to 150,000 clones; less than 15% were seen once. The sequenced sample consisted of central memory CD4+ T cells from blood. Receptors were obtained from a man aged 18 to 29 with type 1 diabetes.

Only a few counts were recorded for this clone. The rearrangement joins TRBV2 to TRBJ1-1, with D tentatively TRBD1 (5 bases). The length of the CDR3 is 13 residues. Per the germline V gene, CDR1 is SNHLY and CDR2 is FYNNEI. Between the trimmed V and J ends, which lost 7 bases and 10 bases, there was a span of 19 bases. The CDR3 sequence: CASMDTGRQGAFF. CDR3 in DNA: TGTGCCAGCATGGATACAGGACGCCAAGGAGCTTTCTTT.

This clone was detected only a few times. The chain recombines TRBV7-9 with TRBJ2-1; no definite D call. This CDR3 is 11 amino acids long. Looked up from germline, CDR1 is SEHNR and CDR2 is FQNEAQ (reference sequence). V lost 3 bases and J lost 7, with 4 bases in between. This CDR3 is CASSLDNEQFF. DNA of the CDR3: TGTGCCAGCAGCTTGGATAATGAGCAGTTCTTC.

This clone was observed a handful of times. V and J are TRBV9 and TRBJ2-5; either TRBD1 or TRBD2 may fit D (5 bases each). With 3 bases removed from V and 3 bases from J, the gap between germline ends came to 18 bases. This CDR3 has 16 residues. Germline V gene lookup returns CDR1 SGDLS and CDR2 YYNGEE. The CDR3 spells CASSASVGGSEETQYF. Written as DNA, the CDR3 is TGTGCCAGCAGCGCCTCGGTTGGGGGATCGGAAGAGACCCAGTACTTC.

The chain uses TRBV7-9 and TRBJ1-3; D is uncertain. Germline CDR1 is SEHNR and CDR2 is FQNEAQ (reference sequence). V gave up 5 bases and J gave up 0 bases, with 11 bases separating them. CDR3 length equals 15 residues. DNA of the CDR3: TGTGCCAGCAGCCCGGCAGCAGCCTCTGGAAACACCATATATTTT. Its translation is CASSPAAASGNTIYF. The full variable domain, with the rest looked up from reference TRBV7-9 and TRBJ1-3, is DTGVSQNPRHKITKRGQNVTFRCDPISEHNRLYWYRQTLGQGPEFLTYFQNEAQLEKSRLLSDRFSAERPKGSFSTLEIQRTEQGDSAMYLCASSPAAASGNTIYFGEGSWLTVV.

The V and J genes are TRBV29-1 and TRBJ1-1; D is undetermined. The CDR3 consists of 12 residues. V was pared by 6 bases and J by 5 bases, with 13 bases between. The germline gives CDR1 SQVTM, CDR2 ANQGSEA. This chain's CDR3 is CSVGSTGTEAFF. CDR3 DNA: TGCAGCGTCGGGTCTACGGGGACTGAAGCTTTCTTT.

The CDR3 DNA reads as TGTGCCAGCAGCTTGGGGACAGGTTTGATCTACGAGCAGTACTTC. The encoded protein is CASSLGTGLIYEQYF. This chain links TRBV11-2 with TRBJ2-5; 8 bases are shared with TRBD1. Matching the DNA end better, TRBJ2-7 makes the J call doubtful. CDR1 SGHAT and CDR2 FQNNGV come from the germline V gene. This CDR3 spans 15 amino acids.

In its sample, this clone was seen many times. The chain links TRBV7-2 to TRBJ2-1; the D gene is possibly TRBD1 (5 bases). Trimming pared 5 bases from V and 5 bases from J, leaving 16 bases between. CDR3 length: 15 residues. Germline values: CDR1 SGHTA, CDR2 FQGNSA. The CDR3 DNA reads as TGTGCCAGCAGCCCCGTTTCTAGGGGCAACAATGAGCAGTTCTTC. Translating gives CASSPVSRGNNEQFF.

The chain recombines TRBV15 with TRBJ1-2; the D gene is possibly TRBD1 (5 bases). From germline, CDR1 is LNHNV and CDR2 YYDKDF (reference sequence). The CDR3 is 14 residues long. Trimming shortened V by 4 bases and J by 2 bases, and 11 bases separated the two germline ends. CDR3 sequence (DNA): TGTGCCACCAGCACCGGGGGAGGGAACTATGGCTACACCTTC. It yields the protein CATSTGGGNYGYTF.

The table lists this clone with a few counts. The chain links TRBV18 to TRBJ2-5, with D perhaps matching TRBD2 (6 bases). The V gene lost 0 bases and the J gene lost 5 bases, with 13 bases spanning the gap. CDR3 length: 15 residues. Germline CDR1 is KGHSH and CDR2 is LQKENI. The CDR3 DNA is TGTGCCAGCTCACCACCGGCGGGGATTCGGGAGACCCAGTACTTC. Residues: CASSPPAGIRETQYF.

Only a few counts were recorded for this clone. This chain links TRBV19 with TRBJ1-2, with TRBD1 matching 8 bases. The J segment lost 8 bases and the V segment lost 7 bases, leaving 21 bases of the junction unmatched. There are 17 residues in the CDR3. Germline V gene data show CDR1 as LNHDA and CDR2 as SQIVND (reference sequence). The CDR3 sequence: CASTGTGRFYPFSGYTF. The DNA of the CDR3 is TGTGCCAGTACCGGGACAGGAAGGTTTTATCCCTTTTCGGGCTACACCTTC.

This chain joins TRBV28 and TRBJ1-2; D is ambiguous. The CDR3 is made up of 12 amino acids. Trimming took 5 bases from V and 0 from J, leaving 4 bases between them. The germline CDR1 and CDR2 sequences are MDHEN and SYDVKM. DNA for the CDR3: TGTGCCAGCAGTGCCCCTAACTATGGCTACACCTTC. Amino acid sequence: CASSAPNYGYTF.

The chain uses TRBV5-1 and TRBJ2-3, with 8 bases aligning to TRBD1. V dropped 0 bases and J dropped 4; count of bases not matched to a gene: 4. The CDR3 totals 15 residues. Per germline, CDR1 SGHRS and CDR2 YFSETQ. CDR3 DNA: TGCGCCAGCAGCTTGGAGGCAGGGGGCCCAGATACGCAGTATTTT. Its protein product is CASSLEAGGPDTQYF.

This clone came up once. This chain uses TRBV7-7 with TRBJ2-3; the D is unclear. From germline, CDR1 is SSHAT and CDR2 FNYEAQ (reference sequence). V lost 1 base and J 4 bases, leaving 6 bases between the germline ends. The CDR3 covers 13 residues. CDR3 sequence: CASSLGPADTQYF. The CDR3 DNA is TGTGCCAGCAGCTTAGGGCCCGCAGATACGCAGTATTTT.

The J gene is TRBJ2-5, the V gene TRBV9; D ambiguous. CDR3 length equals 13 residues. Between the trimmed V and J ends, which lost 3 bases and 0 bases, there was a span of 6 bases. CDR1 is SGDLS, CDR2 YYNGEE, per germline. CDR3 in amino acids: CASSAQNQETQYF. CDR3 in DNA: TGTGCCAGCAGCGCACAGAACCAAGAGACCCAGTACTTC.

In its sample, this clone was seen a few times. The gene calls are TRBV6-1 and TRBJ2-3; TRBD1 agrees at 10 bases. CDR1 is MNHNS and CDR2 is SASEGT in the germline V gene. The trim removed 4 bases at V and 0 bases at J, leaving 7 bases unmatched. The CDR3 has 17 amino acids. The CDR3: CASSVTGQGSSTDTQYF. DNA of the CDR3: TGTGCCAGCAGTGTAACGGGACAGGGGTCTAGCACAGATACGCAGTATTTT.